One sample yielded the 25 T cell receptor beta chains listed below, sequenced in a study of T cell repertoires in cytomegalovirus infection. TCRdb re-analysed the reads in MiXCR, keeping a single row per CDR3 protein. Of 97,000 or so distinct CDR3 sequences in the sample, 16% are singletons; the top ten hold about 8.8%. The sequenced material came from PBMCs. These receptor sequences come from a human donor in good health (CMV status not recorded). Some clones in this sample may be carry-over from other donors' samples.

The gene calls are TRBV20-1 and TRBJ2-3; 8 bases map to TRBD1. J gave up 3 bases and V 5 bases, and 10 bases lay outside the gene matches. The CDR3 spans 15 residues. CDR1 and CDR2 (germline): DFQATT, SNEGSKA (reference sequence). The DNA for the CDR3 is TGCAGTGCTCCAGATCGGACAGGGAGGACAGATACGCAGTATTTT. It yields the protein CSAPDRTGRTDTQYF.

This clonotype was counted many times. The chain is built from TRBV7-2 and TRBJ1-5; no clear D gene. Germline values: CDR1 SGHTA, CDR2 FQGNSA. The CDR3 totals 15 residues. V shed 1 base and J shed 2 bases, with 9 bases lying between them. The CDR3 loop reads CASSLEGYGNQPQHF. CDR3 nucleotide sequence: TGTGCCAGCAGCTTAGAAGGGTATGGCAATCAGCCCCAGCATTTT.

This clonotype was counted a few times. The chain links TRBV11-2 to TRBJ2-1; D is perhaps TRBD1 (6 bases). Germline assignment: CDR1 SGHAT and CDR2 FQNNGV. This CDR3 contains 15 residues. V lost 7 bases and J 1 base, leaving 14 bases between the germline ends. The CDR3 protein is CASNPLTGSYNEQFF. In DNA form, the CDR3 reads TGTGCCAGCAACCCCCTCACAGGGTCCTACAATGAGCAGTTCTTC. The variable domain in full, with the rest retrieved from reference TRBV11-2 and TRBJ2-1, is EAGVAQSPRYKIIEKRQSVAFWCNPISGHATLYWYQQILGQGPKLLIQFQNNGVVDDSQLPKDRFSAERLKGVDSTLKIQPAKLEDSAVYLCASNPLTGSYNEQFFGPGTRLTVL.

The V call is TRBV5-1, the J call TRBJ1-1; D gene unclear. From germline, CDR1 is SGHRS and CDR2 YFSETQ. V shed 6 bases and J shed 1 base, with 10 bases lying between them. The CDR3 contains 13 residues. CDR3 sequence reads: CASNRNGNTEAFF. The CDR3, as DNA: TGCGCCAGCAATAGAAACGGGAACACTGAAGCTTTCTTT.

This clonotype turned up a few times. The V gene is TRBV6-2 or TRBV6-3, the J gene TRBJ2-3; TRBD2 is a possible D gene (5 bases). The ends were cut back, 5 bases at V and 5 bases at J, with 8 bases in the middle. In germline, CDR1 is MNHEY, CDR2 SVGEGT. CDR3 length: 12 amino acids. The CDR3 spells CASSEGGDTQYF. CDR3 bases: TGTGCCAGCAGTGAGGGTGGAGATACGCAGTATTTT.

About this clonotype itself: A read error may explain this, as a much larger clone is one base away. The genes are TRBV7-6 and TRBJ2-7; no clear D. The CDR3 loop spans 11 amino acids. Looked up from germline, CDR1 is SGHVS and CDR2 is FNYEAQ. DNA for the CDR3: TGTACCAGCAGCTTTATGGAGGAGCAGTACTTC. Translated: CTSSFMEEQYF.

This clonotype appeared a few times. This sequence joins TRBV12-3 or TRBV12-4 and TRBJ1-4, with a tentative D call TRBD1 (6 bases). This CDR3 has 15 amino acids. The V and J ends lost 4 bases and 5 bases respectively, with 14 bases between them. Here the CDR3 reads CASSSTGGSNEKLFF. Written as DNA, the CDR3 is TGTGCCAGCAGTTCCACGGGGGGCTCGAATGAAAAACTGTTTTTT.

This clonotype was seen only a few times. V gene TRBV18 combines with J gene TRBJ1-2; tentatively, D is TRBD1 (6 bases). The germline CDR1 and CDR2 sequences are KGHSH and LQKENI. V lost 2 bases to trimming and J lost 4 bases, with 17 bases between them. This CDR3 comprises 16 residues. Here the CDR3 DNA reads TGTGCCAGCTCACCATTCCCAGGGGCGATGGTCTATGGCTACACCTTC. It encodes CASSPFPGAMVYGYTF.

This clonotype was seen more than once but under ten times. This sequence joins TRBV27 and TRBJ1-1; tentatively, D is TRBD1 (5 bases). Trimming removed 10 bases at V and 0 bases at J, with 12 bases between. This CDR3 has 13 amino acids. Germline V lookup: CDR1 MNHEY, CDR2 SMNVEV (reference sequence). The CDR3, as DNA: TGTGCCACCCGTGGGGGGATGAACACTGAAGCTTTCTTT. Encoded protein: CATRGGMNTEAFF.

This clonotype was recorded at least ten times. The genes are TRBV4-3 and TRBJ2-3; tentative D call: TRBD1 (6 bases). This CDR3 contains 13 residues. With 4 bases removed from V and 2 bases from J, the gap between germline ends came to 7 bases. Per germline, CDR1 LGHNA and CDR2 YSLEER. CDR3 region: CASSRGHTDTQYF. DNA for the CDR3: TGCGCCAGCAGCCGGGGACACACAGATACGCAGTATTTT.

The chain couples TRBV7-3 to TRBJ2-1, with 8 bases lining up with TRBD2. CDR1 is SGHTA, CDR2 FQGTGA, per germline. The CDR3 spans 14 residues. V was clipped by 4 bases and J by 6 bases; unmatched bases: 5. In DNA, the CDR3 is TGTGCCAGCAGCTCCTCCGGGGGGGGCAATGAGCAGTTCTTC. Its protein is CASSSSGGGNEQFF.

With respect to this clonotype: A much larger clonotype is one base distant, so this may be a read error. The chain joins TRBV7-2 to TRBJ1-6; D remains ambiguous. Trimming removed 3 bases at V and 7 bases at J, with 10 bases between. There are 14 residues in the CDR3. Germline CDR1 and CDR2: SGHTA and FQGNSA. Here the CDR3 DNA reads TGTGCCAGCAGCTTTGGGATGGGGAATTCACCCCTCCACTTT. This sequence encodes CASSFGMGNSPLHF.

A remark on this clonotype: Since a much larger clone is just one base distant, this may be a read error. As DNA, the CDR3 is TGCGCCAGCGGACTAACGGGGGGCTATGAGCAGTTCTTC. This codes for CASGLTGGYEQFF. This chain uses TRBV5-1 with TRBJ2-1; D may be TRBD2 (7 bases). Germline values: CDR1 SGHRS, CDR2 YFSETQ. V was cut by 7 bases and J by 8 bases, with 16 bases left in between. The CDR3 totals 13 residues. Full variable domain (rest looked up from reference TRBV5-1 and TRBJ2-1): KAGVTQTPRYLIKTRGQQVTLSCSPISGHRSVSWYQQTPGQGLQFLFEYFSETQRNKGNFPGRFSGRQFSNSRSEMNVSTLELGDSALYLCASGLTGGYEQFFGPGTRLTVL.

This clonotype was observed at least ten times. This rearrangement joins TRBV7-2 to TRBJ2-7; 7 bases align to TRBD1. V was clipped by 1 base and J by 3 bases; unmatched bases: 9. Germline V gene lookup returns CDR1 SGHTA and CDR2 FQGNSA. This CDR3 has 16 amino acids. CDR3 DNA: TGTGCCAGCAGCTTAGTTTCGAGACAGGGATACTACGAGCAGTACTTC. The encoded protein is CASSLVSRQGYYEQYF.

This clonotype came up many times. CDR3 bases: TGTGCCAGCAGCCCTGACAGGGGGCTAAACGAGCAGTACTTC. Translated: CASSPDRGLNEQYF. The V gene is TRBV7-2, the J gene TRBJ2-7; TRBD1 matches at 10 bases. The germline V gene has CDR1 SGHTA and CDR2 FQGNSA. The CDR3 length is 14 residues. After removal of 5 bases from V and 5 bases from J, the junction contained 6 bases not matched to a gene.

The chain recombines TRBV6-5 with TRBJ1-2; D not certain. CDR1 is MNHEY and CDR2 is SVGAGI in the germline V gene. The V gene lost 3 bases and the J gene lost 0 bases, with 8 bases spanning the gap. This CDR3 contains 14 residues. DNA for the CDR3: TGTGCCAGCAGTTATACGACTTCTAACTATGGCTACACCTTC. Its protein is CASSYTTSNYGYTF.

In this sample, this clonotype turned up a few times. The rearrangement links TRBV20-1 to TRBJ1-2; a weak D match, TRBD1 (6 bases). The V gene's germline CDR1 is DFQATT and CDR2 SNEGSKA (reference sequence). The V end lost 4 bases, the J end lost 8 bases, and 8 bases lay between the germline ends. CDR3 length: 10 amino acids. This CDR3 is CSAKGEGYTF. As DNA, the CDR3 is TGCAGTGCTAAGGGGGAAGGCTACACCTTC.

Worth noting for this clonotype: A read error may account for a junction end that differs from germline. The V and J genes are TRBV12-5 and TRBJ2-1; TRBD2 matches 11 bases. The CDR3 spans 16 residues. CDR1 and CDR2 from the germline V gene are LGHNT and FRNRAP. CDR3 bases: TGTGCTAGTGGTTTGGCACTAGCGGGGGACTACAATCAGCAGTTCTTC. It is translated as CASGLALAGDYNQQFF.

The gene calls are TRBV4-1 and TRBJ1-2; 8 bases are shared with TRBD1. V lost 4 bases, J lost 8 bases, and 12 bases stayed unmatched. The CDR3 has 15 residues. CDR1 is MGHRA, CDR2 YSYEKL, per germline. DNA of the CDR3: TGCGCCAGCAGCCCCGTCCCCGCCGGGACAGGCGGCTACACCTTC. This encodes CASSPVPAGTGGYTF.

This clonotype has only a few counts. V and J are TRBV3-1 and TRBJ1-1; D might be TRBD1 (6 bases). The V end was cut by 4 bases, the J end by 1 base, with 19 bases between. The CDR3 totals 17 residues. Germline V CDR1 and CDR2: LGHDT, YNNKEL (reference sequence). CDR3 coding DNA: TGTGCCAGCAGCCCAAGGGGGAGGGGTACTAAGAACACTGAAGCTTTCTTT. This codes for CASSPRGRGTKNTEAFF.

About this clonotype itself: A much larger clone is a single base away; this may be a read error. V is TRBV7-2 and J is TRBJ2-1; TRBD1 matches at 10 bases. Trimming removed 6 bases from V and 9 bases from J; junction bases left unmatched: 8. The CDR3 has 14 residues. The germline gives CDR1 SGHTA, CDR2 FQGNSA. CDR3 bases: TGTGCCAGCAGGAAGAGACAGGGGGCCGTTGAGCAGTTCTTC. Encoded protein: CASRKRQGAVEQFF.

V gene TRBV18 combines with J gene TRBJ2-5; 12 bases align to TRBD2. The CDR3 is 15 residues long. The germline CDR1 and CDR2 sequences are KGHSH and LQKENI. V lost 2 bases and J lost 9; bases outside the gene matches: 7. The CDR3 DNA reads as TGTGCCAGCTCACCAACGGGACTAGCGGGCGAGTCCCAGTACTTC. Residues: CASSPTGLAGESQYF.

This clonotype was seen a few times. The V gene is TRBV7-3, the J gene TRBJ1-1, with a possible D match to TRBD1 (6 bases). V was trimmed by 4 bases and J by 4 bases, leaving 10 bases between them. This CDR3 region has 13 residues. Germline CDR1 reads SGHTA; CDR2 reads FQGTGA. CDR3 loop: CASSSARGTEAFF. CDR3 bases: TGTGCCAGCAGCTCAGCCAGGGGCACTGAAGCTTTCTTT.

This clonotype was seen repeatedly, ten times or more. The chain combines TRBV7-2 with TRBJ1-1; TRBD1 might be the D (5 bases). There are 13 residues in the CDR3. V lost 5 bases to trimming and J lost 4 bases, with 11 bases between them. CDR1 and CDR2 from the germline V gene are SGHTA and FQGNSA. CDR3 loop: CASSLDTSTEAFF. In nucleotides, the CDR3 is TGTGCCAGCAGCCTGGACACTTCCACTGAAGCTTTCTTT. Variable domain in full (rest from reference TRBV7-2 and TRBJ1-1): GAGVSQSPSNKVTEKGKDVELRCDPISGHTALYWYRQSLGQGLEFLIYFQGNSAPDKSGLPSDRFSAERTGGSVSTLTIQRTQQEDSAVYLCASSLDTSTEAFFGQGTRLTVV.

This clonotype appeared a few times. V and J are TRBV20-1 and TRBJ2-1; D uncertain. The CDR3 totals 13 residues. The V gene lost 5 bases and the J gene lost 15 bases, with 23 bases spanning the gap. CDR1 is DFQATT and CDR2 is SNEGSKA in the germline V gene (reference sequence). CDR3 sequence: CSAFRTRQTRPFF. The CDR3 DNA is TGCAGTGCTTTTCGAACTCGCCAAACCCGCCCGTTCTTC.